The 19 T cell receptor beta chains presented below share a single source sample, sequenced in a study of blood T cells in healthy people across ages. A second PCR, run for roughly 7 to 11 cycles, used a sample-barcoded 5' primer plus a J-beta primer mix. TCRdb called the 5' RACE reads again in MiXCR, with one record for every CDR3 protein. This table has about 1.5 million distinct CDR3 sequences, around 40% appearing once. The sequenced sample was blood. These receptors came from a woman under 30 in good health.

CDR3 sequence: CASSPQTGGEQYF. CDR3 nucleotides: TGTGCCAGCAGCCCCCAGACAGGGGGGGAGCAGTACTTC. The chain combines TRBV7-3 with TRBJ2-7; 9 bases line up with TRBD1. The germline gives CDR1 SGHTA, CDR2 FQGTGA. Trimming cost V 5 bases and J 7 bases; bases outside gene matches: 6. CDR3 length: 13 residues.

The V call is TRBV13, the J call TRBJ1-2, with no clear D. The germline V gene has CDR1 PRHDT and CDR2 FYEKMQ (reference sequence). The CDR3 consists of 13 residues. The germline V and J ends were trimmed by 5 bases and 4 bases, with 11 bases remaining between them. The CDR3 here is CASSRQAFYGYTF. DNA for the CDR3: TGTGCCAGCAGCCGCCAAGCATTCTATGGCTACACCTTC.

CDR3 residues: CAISSGTPLHF. The CDR3 bases are TGTGCCATCAGTAGCGGGACACCCCTCCACTTT. The chain employs TRBV10-3 and TRBJ1-6; no definite D call. Per germline, CDR1 ENHRY and CDR2 SYGVKD. V shed 5 bases and J shed 11 bases, with 7 bases lying between them. CDR3 length: 11 amino acids.

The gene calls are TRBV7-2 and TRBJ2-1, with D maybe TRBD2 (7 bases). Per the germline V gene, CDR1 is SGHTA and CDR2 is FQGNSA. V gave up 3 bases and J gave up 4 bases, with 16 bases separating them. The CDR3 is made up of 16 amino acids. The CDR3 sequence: CASSFRGGGIYNEQFF. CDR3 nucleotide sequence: TGTGCCAGCAGCTTCAGAGGGGGGGGGATTTACAATGAGCAGTTCTTC.

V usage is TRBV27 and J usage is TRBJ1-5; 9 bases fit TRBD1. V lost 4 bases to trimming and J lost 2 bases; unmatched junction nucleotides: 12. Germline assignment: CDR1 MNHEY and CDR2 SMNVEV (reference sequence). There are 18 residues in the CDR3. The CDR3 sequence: CASSSIPWDRVGNQPQHF. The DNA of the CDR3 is TGTGCCAGCAGTTCTATACCATGGGACAGGGTGGGCAATCAGCCCCAGCATTTT.

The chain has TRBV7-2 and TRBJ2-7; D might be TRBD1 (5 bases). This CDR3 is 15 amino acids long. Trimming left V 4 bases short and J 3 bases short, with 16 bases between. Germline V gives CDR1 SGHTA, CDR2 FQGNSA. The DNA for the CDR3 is TGTGCCAGCAGCTCAGACAGCGCCAGATTCTACGAGCAGTACTTC. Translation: CASSSDSARFYEQYF.

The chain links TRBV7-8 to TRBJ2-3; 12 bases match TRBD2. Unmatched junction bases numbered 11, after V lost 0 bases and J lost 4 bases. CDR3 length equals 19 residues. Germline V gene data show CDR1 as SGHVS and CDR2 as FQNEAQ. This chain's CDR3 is CASSLAQPGLAGNPDTQYF. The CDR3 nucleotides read TGTGCCAGCAGCTTAGCGCAACCTGGACTAGCGGGAAACCCAGATACGCAGTATTTT.

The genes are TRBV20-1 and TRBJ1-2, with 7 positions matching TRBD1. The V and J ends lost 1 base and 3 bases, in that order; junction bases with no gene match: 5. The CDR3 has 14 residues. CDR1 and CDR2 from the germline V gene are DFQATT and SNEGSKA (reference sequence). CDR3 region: CSARVSGQDYGYTF. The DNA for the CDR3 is TGCAGTGCTAGAGTGTCCGGACAGGACTATGGCTACACCTTC.

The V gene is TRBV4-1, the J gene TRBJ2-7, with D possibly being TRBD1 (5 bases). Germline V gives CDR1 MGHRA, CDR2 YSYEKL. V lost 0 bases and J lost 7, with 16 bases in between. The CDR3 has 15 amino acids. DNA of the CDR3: TGCGCCAGCAGCCAAGACGACAGACCGGGTAGGGAGCAGTACTTC. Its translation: CASSQDDRPGREQYF.

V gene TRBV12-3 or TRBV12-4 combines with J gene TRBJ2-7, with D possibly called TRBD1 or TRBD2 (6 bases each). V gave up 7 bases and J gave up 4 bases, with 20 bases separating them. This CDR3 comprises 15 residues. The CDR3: CASIKGGTDSYEQYF. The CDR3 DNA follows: TGTGCCAGCATCAAGGGGGGCACAGATTCTTACGAGCAGTACTTC.

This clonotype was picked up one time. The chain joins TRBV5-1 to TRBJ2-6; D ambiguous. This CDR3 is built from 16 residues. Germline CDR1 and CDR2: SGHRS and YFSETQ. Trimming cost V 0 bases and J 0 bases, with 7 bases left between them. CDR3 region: CASSLGRTSGANVLTF. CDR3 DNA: TGCGCCAGCAGCTTGGGACGAACCTCTGGGGCCAACGTCCTGACTTTC.

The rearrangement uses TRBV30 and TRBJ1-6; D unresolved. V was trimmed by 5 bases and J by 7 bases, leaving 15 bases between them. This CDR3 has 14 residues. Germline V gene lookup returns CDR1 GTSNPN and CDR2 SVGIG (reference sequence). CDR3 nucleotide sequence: TGTGCCTGGCGCAACAAGATTAGCAATTCACCCCTCCACTTT. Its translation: CAWRNKISNSPLHF.

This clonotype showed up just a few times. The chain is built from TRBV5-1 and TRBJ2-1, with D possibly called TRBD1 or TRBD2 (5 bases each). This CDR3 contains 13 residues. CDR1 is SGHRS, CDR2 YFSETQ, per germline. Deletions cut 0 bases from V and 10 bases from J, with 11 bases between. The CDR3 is CASSLDWGIEQFF. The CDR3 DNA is TGCGCCAGCAGCTTGGATTGGGGGATCGAGCAGTTCTTC.

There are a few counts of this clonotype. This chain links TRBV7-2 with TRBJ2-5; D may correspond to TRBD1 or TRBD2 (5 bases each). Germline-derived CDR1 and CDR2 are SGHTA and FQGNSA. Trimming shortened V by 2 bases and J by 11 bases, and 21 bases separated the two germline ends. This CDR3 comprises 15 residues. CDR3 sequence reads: CASSLYSSLGVEQYF. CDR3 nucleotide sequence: TGTGCCAGCAGCTTATATTCCAGTCTGGGGGTAGAGCAGTACTTC.

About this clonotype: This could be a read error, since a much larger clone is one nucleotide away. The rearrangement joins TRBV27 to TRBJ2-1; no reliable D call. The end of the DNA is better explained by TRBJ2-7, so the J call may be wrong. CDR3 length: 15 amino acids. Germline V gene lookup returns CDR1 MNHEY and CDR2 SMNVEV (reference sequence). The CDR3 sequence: CASSSSPGSYNEQYF. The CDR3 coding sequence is TGTGCCAGCAGTTCCTCCCCCGGGTCCTACAATGAGCAGTACTTC.

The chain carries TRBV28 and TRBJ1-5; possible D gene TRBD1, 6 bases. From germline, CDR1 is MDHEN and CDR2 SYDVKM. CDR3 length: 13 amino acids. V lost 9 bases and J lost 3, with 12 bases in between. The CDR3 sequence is CASVYRDNQPQHF. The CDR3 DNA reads TGTGCCAGTGTCTACAGGGACAATCAGCCCCAGCATTTT.

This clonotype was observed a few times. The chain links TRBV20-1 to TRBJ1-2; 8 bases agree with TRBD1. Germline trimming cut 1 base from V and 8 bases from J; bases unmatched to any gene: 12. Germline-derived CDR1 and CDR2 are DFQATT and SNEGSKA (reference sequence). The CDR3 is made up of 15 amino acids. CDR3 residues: CSARVGGRRDRGYTF. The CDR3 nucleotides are TGCAGTGCTAGAGTAGGGGGCCGGAGGGACAGGGGCTACACCTTC.

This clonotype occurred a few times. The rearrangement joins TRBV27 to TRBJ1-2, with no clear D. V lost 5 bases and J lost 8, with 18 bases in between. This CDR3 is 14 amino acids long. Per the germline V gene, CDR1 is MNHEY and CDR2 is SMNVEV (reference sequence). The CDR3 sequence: CASSPGRAPKGYTF. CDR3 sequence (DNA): TGTGCCAGCAGTCCTGGACGGGCCCCTAAAGGCTACACCTTC.

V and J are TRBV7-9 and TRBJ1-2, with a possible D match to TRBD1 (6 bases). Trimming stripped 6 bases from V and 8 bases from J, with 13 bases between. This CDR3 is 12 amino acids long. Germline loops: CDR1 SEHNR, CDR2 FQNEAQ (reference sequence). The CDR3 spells CASRLNRAGYTF. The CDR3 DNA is TGTGCCAGCAGACTTAACAGGGCCGGCTACACCTTC. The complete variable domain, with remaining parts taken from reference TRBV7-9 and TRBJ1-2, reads DTGVSQNPRHKITKRGQNVTFRCDPISEHNRLYWYRQTLGQGPEFLTYFQNEAQLEKSRLLSDRFSAERPKGSFSTLEIQRTEQGDSAMYLCASRLNRAGYTFGSGTRLTVV.